This TCR beta chain is from a study of CXCR3-negative and CXCR3-positive naive CD8 T cells (dated by TCRdb to about 2019). Study-level background: About 135 million TRB reads were obtained in total, roughly 1.5 +/- 0.3 million reads per library. Diversity and physicochemical repertoire analyses covered 10 to 11 donors pooled from two independent experiments. For the TRBV-TRBJ cluster analysis, the naive subsets came from about five donors, while the memory cells came from 3 donors. Study-wide conclusions, independent of this receptor: Naive CXCR3-negative and CXCR3-positive cells from the same donor showed similar TRBV-TRBJ usage, whereas memory cells showed distinct patterns. Freshly isolated PBMCs were used for most assays because CXCR3 expression partially decreased after cryopreservation. Repertoire diversity was comparably high in both naive subsets but much lower in memory CD8+ T cells. TRB CDR3s from CXCR3-positive naive cells showed higher hydrophobicity (lower Kidera factor 4), lower energy, and higher strength and volume indices than CXCR3-negative naive cells. Because surface CD5, which has been linked to self-reactivity in mice, was comparable between naive subsets, TCR interaction strength was also inferred from TRB CDR3 physicochemical properties.

Each CD8+ T cell subset was flow-sorted in triplicate, and some 310,000 cells per subset were placed directly into RLT lysis buffer. To keep memory contaminants out, a stringent definition of naive CD8+ T cells was applied: CD45RO-CCR7+CD27+CD95-. Using standard density gradient centrifugation, peripheral blood mononuclear cells were isolated from buffy coats. A FACSAria III was used to flow-sort naive CD8+ T cells into CXCR3-negative and CXCR3-positive populations. An RNeasy Mini Kit was used to extract total RNA from the sorted cells. Worth noting for this clonotype: No antigen is known for it.

From the germline V gene, CDR1 is SGHRS and CDR2 is YFSETQ. The CDR3 measures 14 amino acids from cysteine to phenylalanine. This entry has no DNA. Sequencing used a NextSeq 550. The Human TCR Profiling Kit (MiLaboratory) was used to prepare UMI-labeled 5' RACE TRB cDNA libraries. cDNA synthesis used the entire amount of extracted RNA, and PCR amplification then used the entire amount of cDNA produced. Libraries were prepared in parallel using an identical number of PCR cycles. Under the source paper's analysis protocol: With a requirement of at least two reads per UMI, MIGEC and MiXCR extracted about 50,000 +/- 10,000 unique UMI-labeled TRB cDNA molecules per library. Each library averaged roughly 36,000 +/- 9,600 functional in-frame TRB CDR3 nucleotide clonotypes without stop codons. Diversity metrics, including normalized Shannon-Wiener and Chao1, were computed in VDJtools after downsampling to 5000 UMI-labeled TRB molecules per sample. For the central five CDR3 residues, VDJtools calculated physicochemical properties weighted by clonotype size, namely interaction energy, strength, volume and Kidera factor 4. Based on TCRdb reprocessing of the reads, there is one entry per CDR3 protein sequence, and DNA is missing. It is TCRdb's table, rather than the study itself, that gives the V and J calls and clone size. The sample has about 84,000 distinct CDR3 sequences on record. Approximately 0.67% of the sample is taken by the ten largest.

The sample comprised naive CXCR3+ CD8+ T cells from blood. This specimen's cell subset or site label, interpreted: CD45RO-CCR7+CD27+CD95- naive CD8+ T cells expressing CXCR3 (TNR3+). The sequence was obtained from a human donor in good health. Some clones in this sample may be carry-over from other donors' samples. Here the chain combines TRBV5-1 and TRBJ2-7; TCRdb picks TRBD1, but there is no DNA to check that call. The CDR3 protein sequence reads: CASSLGTGGFEQYF.